These T cell receptor beta chains were read from a single sample in a study of PD-L1 blockade in urothelial cancer. The table came from immunoSEQ multiplex PCR; TCRdb's copy has only in-frame clones and leaves some out. Of tens of thousands of clones listed, 65% to 90% are singletons. This specimen was PBMCs, taken around atezolizumab (anti-PD-L1) treatment. These receptors were collected from a man in his 60s with urothelial cancer. Both conserved end residues are part of each CDR3.

v_call,cdr3_aa
TRBV10-3,CAARQGSNEKLFF
TRBV30,CAGRSGVLFF
TRBV5-4,CASSADRSGNEQFF
TRBV9,CASSAGTGGNSPLHF
TRBV27,CASSPGGRNEQYF
TRBV5-1,CASSLKGDEQYF
TRBV28,CASRGLSAGTGVYNEQFF
TRBV20-1,CSAGQGYEQYF
TRBV5-1,CASSLGGTSGSSYNEQFF
TRBV6-1,CASSEAYSSPLHF
TRBV30,CACGQGGYTF
TRBV29-1,CSAGQTKAFF
TRBV6-1,CASSEWGTGVGYTF
TRBV4-1,CASSQARTGGSSGANVLTF
TRBV19,CASSITGSNYGYTF
TRBV5-1,CASSSSRAYEQYF
TRBV4-2,CASSQVAAGDNEQFF
TRBV7-3,CASSYPGQPPLF
TRBV5-3,CARSSDRQDSDYGYTF
TRBV18,CASSSLGQSSYNSPLHF
TRBV14,CASSQDRATQYF
TRBV4-2,CASSQVEAGGNNEQFF
TRBV5-4,CASSLGGSYGYTF
TRBV29-1,CSVALTGGITDTQYF
TRBV30,CAWSLGGASYEQYF
TRBV7-3,CASSLGSLTSTDTQYF
TRBV30,CAWTGGWLGAEAFF
TRBV18,CASSPSSGYNEQFF
TRBV6-5,CASSIPTGNEQFF
TRBV30,CAWGPGAGNTIYF
TRBV5-1,CASSSRQTGELFF
TRBV9,CASSVEETGIYEQYF
TRBV5-6,CASSPSSRVSGNQPQHF
TRBV27,CASSPRQGYNSPLHF
TRBV6-5,CASSYSDRNYGYTF
TRBV19,CASSTQQGPNSGANVLTF
TRBV5-1,CASSSGQGNQPQHF
TRBV19,CASSIQLPSNQPQHF
TRBV29-1,CSVEADGIDGYTF
TRBV6-1,CASSATSGTLDTQYF
TRBV18,CASSQRTGGFGNTIYF
TRBV18,CASSPGAGDQPQHF
TRBV18,CASSPLPHTVNTEAFF
TRBV7-2,CATEDRDKDEQYF
TRBV5-1,CASSLMVGTSGGRTDTQYF
TRBV6-1,CASSFTYEQYF
TRBV5-1,CASSLSGTTYNEQFF
TRBV11-3,CASSPGIGGGHTGELFF
TRBV6-5,CASSYQGTQYF
TRBV19,CASSTGTSSHTQYF
TRBV5-8,CASSFSGTGDFGNTIYF
TRBV4-2,CASRPEGGQTNYGYTF
TRBV7-2,CASSLTGPTNEKLFF
TRBV10-2,CASKPGLNTGELFF